The 27 T cell receptor beta chains listed next were all sequenced from one sample in a study of blood T cell repertoires in COVID-19 (dated by TCRdb to the early 2020s). To prepare the library, the immunoSEQ multiplex PCR assay was applied. The table comes from immuneACCESS by way of TCRdb, which keeps in-frame sequences with V and J called. Part of the clones is missing from these tables; in studies checked, under half for an unresolved V gene and the rest for unknown reasons. The sample contains around 150,000 clones, 82% of them found a single time. The ten largest clones represent 7% of the sample. Sequenced sample: peripheral blood. Receptors originate from a woman in her 40s with COVID-19, enrolled during active disease.

J is TRBJ2-2 and V is TRBV20-1; 8 bases are shared with TRBD2. This CDR3 spans 17 amino acids. J lost 4 bases, V lost 3 bases, and 13 bases had no gene match. Looked up from germline, CDR1 is DFQATT and CDR2 is SNEGSKA (reference sequence). CDR3 protein: CSASLMGRLAGTGELFF. The CDR3 DNA reads TGCAGTGCTAGTTTAATGGGTCGGCTAGCGGGCACCGGGGAGCTGTTTTTT.

On this clone itself: Other DNA sequences in this specimen translate into the identical CDR3. This chain uses TRBV7-2 with TRBJ2-5; 8 positions agree with TRBD1. The junction had 4 bases not matched to a gene; V was cut back by 5 bases and J by 5 bases. Germline V CDR1 and CDR2: SGHTA, FQGNSA. CDR3 length: 13 residues. CDR3 in amino acids: CASSQGAGETQYF. CDR3 nucleotide sequence: TGTGCCAGCAGCCAGGGGGCCGGGGAGACCCAGTACTTC.

V and J are TRBV27 and TRBJ1-2; TRBD1 matches 9 bases. The CDR3 covers 14 residues. Losses at the gene ends were 1 base for V and 8 bases for J; bases not matched to a gene: 5. Germline V gene lookup returns CDR1 MNHEY and CDR2 SMNVEV (reference sequence). The CDR3 DNA reads as TGTGCCAGCAGTTTATACCGGACAGGGGAAGGCTACACCTTC. Translation gives CASSLYRTGEGYTF.

This clone was counted between two and nine times. V gene TRBV9 combines with J gene TRBJ2-1; tentatively, D is TRBD1 (6 bases). The V end was cut by 2 bases, the J end by 9 bases, with 12 bases between. The length of the CDR3 is 13 residues. The germline V gene encodes CDR1 SGDLS and CDR2 YYNGEE. The CDR3 sequence is CASSVPGELEQFF. Here the CDR3 DNA reads TGTGCCAGCAGCGTCCCAGGGGAACTTGAGCAGTTCTTC.

This rearrangement joins TRBV5-1 to TRBJ2-1, with 7 bases identical to TRBD1. Trimming removed 4 bases from V and 5 bases from J; junction bases left unmatched: 6. The germline V gene has CDR1 SGHRS and CDR2 YFSETQ. The CDR3 is made up of 14 amino acids. CDR3 nucleotide sequence: TGCGCCAGCAGCAAGGGACAGCCAAACAATGAGCAGTTCTTC. Protein product: CASSKGQPNNEQFF.

The rearrangement links TRBV25-1 to TRBJ2-7, with D possibly matching TRBD2 (6 bases). V dropped 5 bases and J dropped 3 bases, with 14 bases sitting between them. The CDR3 contains 14 residues. Germline V gene data show CDR1 as MGHDK and CDR2 as SYGVNS. CDR3 amino acids: CASSSAGSFYEQYF. The CDR3 coding sequence is TGTGCCAGCAGTTCGGCGGGATCCTTCTACGAGCAGTACTTC.

This clone has only a few counts. The chain combines TRBV6-5 with TRBJ1-4; D remains ambiguous. The CDR3 runs 12 residues. Germline V gene lookup returns CDR1 MNHEY and CDR2 SVGAGI. With 2 bases removed from V and 6 bases from J, the gap between germline ends came to 4 bases. The CDR3 region has the DNA TGTGCCAGCAGTTACGGGCATGAAAAACTGTTTTTT. This translates into CASSYGHEKLFF.

This sequence joins TRBV19 and TRBJ1-2, with TRBD1 matching 7 bases. Germline V CDR1 and CDR2: LNHDA, SQIVND (reference sequence). V lost 5 bases to trimming and J lost 2 bases; unmatched junction nucleotides: 8. The CDR3 contains 15 residues. CDR3 in DNA: TGTGCCAGTAGTCCCAAACGGACAGGCAACTATGGCTACACCTTC. The encoded protein is CASSPKRTGNYGYTF.

The CDR3 region is CASSHGRENYEQYF. CDR3 DNA sequence: TGCGCCAGCAGCCACGGGCGGGAGAACTACGAGCAGTACTTC. The rearrangement links TRBV4-1 to TRBJ2-7; 7 nucleotides align to TRBD2. CDR1 MGHRA and CDR2 YSYEKL come from the germline V gene. The CDR3 runs to 14 residues. V lost 3 bases to trimming and J lost 3 bases; unmatched junction nucleotides: 5.

V is TRBV24-1 and J is TRBJ1-5; D is unresolved. Germline assignment: CDR1 KGHDR and CDR2 SFDVKD. The CDR3 length is 13 residues. The V and J ends lost 4 bases and 5 bases respectively, with 8 bases between them. The CDR3 DNA sequence: TGTGCCACCAGTGACTTACTCGATCAGCCCCAGCATTTT. Protein sequence: CATSDLLDQPQHF.

V and J are TRBV18 and TRBJ1-2; maybe TRBD1 (5 bases). V lost 6 bases to trimming and J lost 2 bases, with 16 bases between them. CDR1 and CDR2 from the germline V gene are KGHSH and LQKENI. This CDR3 has 15 residues. The chain's CDR3 is CASSPEPRQNYGYTF. The CDR3 DNA follows: TGTGCCAGCTCTCCCGAGCCGAGACAGAACTATGGCTACACCTTC.

This chain uses TRBV3-1 (or the pseudogene TRBV3-2) with TRBJ2-1; TRBD1 might be the D (6 bases). V shed 3 bases and J shed 9 bases, with 12 bases lying between them. The CDR3 has 13 amino acids. Germline assignment: CDR1 LGHDT and CDR2 YNNKEL (reference sequence). DNA of the CDR3: TGTGCCAGCAGCCAGGTGGGGGCTAGTGAGCAGTTCTTC. It specifies CASSQVGASEQFF.

This clone occurred a few times. V usage is TRBV7-6 and J usage is TRBJ2-1; 11 nucleotides agree with TRBD1. Germline lookup yields CDR1 SGHVS and CDR2 FNYEAQ. CDR3 length: 16 residues. After removal of 1 base from V and 5 bases from J, the junction contained 4 bases not matched to a gene. This CDR3 reads CASSLVDRGRDNEQFF. The CDR3 region has the DNA TGTGCCAGCAGCTTAGTGGACAGGGGGCGCGACAATGAGCAGTTCTTC.

The chain recombines TRBV12-3 or TRBV12-4 with TRBJ2-3, with a possible D match to TRBD1 (5 bases). The CDR3 sequence is 13 residues long. With 5 bases removed from V and 3 bases from J, the gap between germline ends came to 9 bases. The CDR3 loop is CASSNRQTDTQYF. The CDR3 bases are TGTGCCAGCAGTAACAGACAGACAGATACGCAGTATTTT.

The chain uses TRBV15 and TRBJ1-1; maybe TRBD1 (6 bases). The CDR3 runs to 17 residues. Germline V gene sequence: CDR1 LNHNV, CDR2 YYDKDF (reference sequence). V was clipped by 1 base and J by 1 base, with 16 bases between them. CDR3 in amino acids: CATSRGTKTGANTEAFF. CDR3 coding DNA: TGTGCCACCAGCAGAGGTACGAAGACAGGAGCGAACACTGAAGCTTTCTTT.

The J gene is TRBJ2-2, the V gene TRBV5-1, with 8 bases that match TRBD1. Looked up from germline, CDR1 is SGHRS and CDR2 is YFSETQ. The junction had 4 bases not matched to a gene; V was cut back by 3 bases and J by 0 bases. The CDR3 is made up of 16 amino acids. This CDR3 is CASSSQGAANTGELFF. DNA for the CDR3: TGCGCCAGCAGCTCTCAGGGGGCGGCGAACACCGGGGAGCTGTTTTTT.

This sequence joins TRBV6-4 and TRBJ2-5; 12 nucleotides line up with TRBD2. Losses at the gene ends were 2 bases for V and 1 base for J; bases not matched to a gene: 5. There are 17 residues in the CDR3. Germline V CDR1 and CDR2: MRHNA, SNTAGT. The CDR3 DNA sequence: TGTGCCAGCAGTGACACCGGACTAGCGGGGTTCCAAGAGACCCAGTACTTC. Translation: CASSDTGLAGFQETQYF.

The V and J genes are TRBV5-6 and TRBJ1-5, with D perhaps matching TRBD1 (5 bases). In germline, CDR1 is SGHDT, CDR2 YYEEEE. The V end was cut by 0 bases, the J end by 4 bases, with 11 bases between. This CDR3 contains 15 residues. The CDR3 DNA reads TGTGCCAGCAGCTTGGTAGGGGAAGAAAATCAGCCCCAGCATTTT. This encodes CASSLVGEENQPQHF.

The rearrangement joins TRBV28 to TRBJ2-5; 11 bases map to TRBD2. CDR3 size: 17 residues. Germline CDR1 reads MDHEN; CDR2 reads SYDVKM. V trimming: 3 bases; J trimming: 5 bases; junction bases outside the gene matches: 11. The CDR3 DNA reads as TGTGCCAGCAGTTTTTTTAGCGGGGGGGGGATTTGGGAGACCCAGTACTTC. Residues: CASSFFSGGGIWETQYF. The whole variable domain, filled in from reference TRBV28 and TRBJ2-5, reads DVKVTQSSRYLVKRTGEKVFLECVQDMDHENMFWYRQDPGLGLRLIYFSYDVKMKEKGDIPEGYSVSREKKERFSLILESASTNQTSMYLCASSFFSGGGIWETQYFGPGTRLLVL.

The genes are TRBV28 and TRBJ1-5; D ambiguous. Germline V lookup: CDR1 MDHEN, CDR2 SYDVKM. V was shortened by 3 bases and J by 2 bases, with 11 bases between the two germline ends. The CDR3 has 15 residues. The CDR3 protein is CASSFGGVGNQPQHF. The CDR3 DNA follows: TGTGCCAGCAGTTTTGGCGGGGTTGGCAATCAGCCCCAGCATTTT. Supplemented by reference TRBV28 and TRBJ1-5, the full variable domain reads DVKVTQSSRYLVKRTGEKVFLECVQDMDHENMFWYRQDPGLGLRLIYFSYDVKMKEKGDIPEGYSVSREKKERFSLILESASTNQTSMYLCASSFGGVGNQPQHFGDGTRLSIL.

The chain combines TRBV6-5 with TRBJ2-2; the match to TRBD2 covers 7 bases. CDR1 and CDR2 from the germline V gene are MNHEY and SVGAGI. The junction had 6 bases not matched to a gene; V was cut back by 5 bases and J by 6 bases. The CDR3 sequence is 14 residues long. DNA of the CDR3: TGTGCCAGCAGTCAGACTAGCTATGCCGGGGAGCTGTTTTTT. This encodes CASSQTSYAGELFF.

This clone was seen a handful of times. This chain uses TRBV10-3 with TRBJ1-1; the match to TRBD1 covers 8 bases. With 7 bases clipped from V and 3 bases from J, the junction kept 7 bases outside the gene matches. From germline, CDR1 is ENHRY and CDR2 SYGVKD. The CDR3 is 14 residues long. This CDR3 is CAITTQQGDTEAFF. CDR3 bases: TGTGCCATCACAACACAACAGGGGGACACTGAAGCTTTCTTT.

This clone was counted between two and nine times. The CDR3 DNA sequence: TGTGCCAGCAGCTTAACCGGACAGGGGGCCTCTGGAAACACCATATATTTT. As protein: CASSLTGQGASGNTIYF. This sequence joins TRBV7-6 and TRBJ1-3; 11 bases are a match to TRBD1. Germline V lookup: CDR1 SGHVS, CDR2 FNYEAQ. J lost 0 bases, V lost 2 bases, and 3 bases had no gene match. The CDR3 covers 17 residues.

The chain links TRBV4-1 to TRBJ2-5, with D possibly matching TRBD1 (5 bases). Trimming cost V 4 bases and J 4 bases, with 10 bases left between them. Per germline, CDR1 MGHRA and CDR2 YSYEKL. The CDR3 is 13 residues long. CDR3 DNA: TGCGCCAGCAGCCGTGGGGCGGCAGAGACCCAGTACTTC. It yields the protein CASSRGAAETQYF.

This clone was observed once. The J gene is TRBJ2-6, the V gene TRBV28; the match to TRBD2 covers 12 bases. The V segment lost 2 bases and the J segment 4 bases; nucleotides outside the gene matches: 12. Germline-derived CDR1 and CDR2 are MDHEN and SYDVKM. The CDR3 sequence is 20 residues long. The CDR3 loop reads CASSLAFGLAGFEGANVLTF. CDR3 DNA: TGTGCCAGCAGTTTAGCCTTCGGACTAGCGGGATTTGAGGGGGCCAACGTCCTGACTTTC. The full variable domain, its missing parts supplied by reference TRBV28 and TRBJ2-6, is DVKVTQSSRYLVKRTGEKVFLECVQDMDHENMFWYRQDPGLGLRLIYFSYDVKMKEKGDIPEGYSVSREKKERFSLILESASTNQTSMYLCASSLAFGLAGFEGANVLTFGAGSRLTVL.

V and J are TRBV11-2 and TRBJ2-1, with unresolved D. CDR3 length: 14 amino acids. In germline, CDR1 is SGHAT, CDR2 FQNNGV. Trimming pared 2 bases from V and 10 bases from J, leaving 15 bases between. CDR3 nucleotide sequence: TGTGCCAGCAGCTTATTGGCCAGGTCTCGCGAGCAGTTCTTC. Its protein is CASSLLARSREQFF.

This clone was detected a few times. This chain joins TRBV5-5 and TRBJ2-5, with 7 bases lining up with TRBD2. Germline values: CDR1 SGHKS, CDR2 YYEKEE (reference sequence). This CDR3 contains 18 residues. V trimming: 3 bases; J trimming: 5 bases; junction bases outside the gene matches: 19. The CDR3 loop reads CASSSGRLASTVVETQYF. CDR3 bases: TGTGCCAGCAGCTCAGGAAGACTAGCTTCTACGGTTGTGGAGACCCAGTACTTC.